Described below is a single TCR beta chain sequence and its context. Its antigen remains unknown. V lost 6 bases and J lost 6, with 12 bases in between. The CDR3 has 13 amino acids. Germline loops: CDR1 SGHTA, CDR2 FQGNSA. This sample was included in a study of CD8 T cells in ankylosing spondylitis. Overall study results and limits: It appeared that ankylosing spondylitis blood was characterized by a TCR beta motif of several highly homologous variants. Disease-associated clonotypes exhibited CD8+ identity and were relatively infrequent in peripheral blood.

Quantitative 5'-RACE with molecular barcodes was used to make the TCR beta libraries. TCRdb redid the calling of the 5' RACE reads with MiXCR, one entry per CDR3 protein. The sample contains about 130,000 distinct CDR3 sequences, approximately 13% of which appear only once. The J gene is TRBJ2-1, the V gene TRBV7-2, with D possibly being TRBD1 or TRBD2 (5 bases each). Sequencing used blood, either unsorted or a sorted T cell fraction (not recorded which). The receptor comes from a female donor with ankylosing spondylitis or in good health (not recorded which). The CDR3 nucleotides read TGTGCCAGCAGGCGAGGGACCCCCAATGAGCAGTTCTTC. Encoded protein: CASRRGTPNEQFF.